Each of the 11 T cell receptor beta chains below was sequenced from the same sample in a study of OX40 agonist ivuxolimab in advanced cancers. Here immunoSEQ multiplex PCR was the method, and the copy in TCRdb shows in-frame clones only, minus some. Of roughly 100,000 clones listed, 90% to 95% are singletons. The specimen comprised CD4+ or CD8+ T cells sorted from blood, sampled in a trial of the OX40 agonist ivuxolimab. These receptors all stem from an adult with an advanced solid tumor such as melanoma, head and neck, liver or kidney cancer.

This chain connects TRBV7-8 to TRBJ2-3; the D is unclear. Per germline, CDR1 SGHVS and CDR2 FQNEAQ. This CDR3 is built from 12 residues. V was trimmed by 5 bases and J by 4 bases, leaving 7 bases between them. The CDR3 DNA is TGTGCCAGCAGCCCTGGGCCAGATACGCAGTATTTT. Translation gives CASSPGPDTQYF.

The table lists this clone with a count of one. V usage is TRBV6-6 and J usage is TRBJ2-1; no clear D. The CDR3 length is 12 residues. From germline, CDR1 is MNHNY and CDR2 SVGAGI (reference sequence). Trimming shortened V by 6 bases and J by 9 bases, and 12 bases separated the two germline ends. The CDR3 spells CASRGSGPEQFF. CDR3 nucleotide sequence: TGTGCCAGCAGAGGGTCCGGGCCTGAGCAGTTCTTC.

The CDR3 DNA follows: TGCGCCAGCAGCGATGCTTCGGGTGGGTCCTACAATGAGCAGTTCTTC. This sequence encodes CASSDASGGSYNEQFF. The chain joins TRBV5-1 to TRBJ2-1; no clear D. This CDR3 region has 16 residues. Looked up from germline, CDR1 is SGHRS and CDR2 is YFSETQ. Trimming removed 4 bases at V and 1 base at J, with 15 bases between. Full variable domain (missing parts from reference TRBV5-1 and TRBJ2-1): KAGVTQTPRYLIKTRGQQVTLSCSPISGHRSVSWYQQTPGQGLQFLFEYFSETQRNKGNFPGRFSGRQFSNSRSEMNVSTLELGDSALYLCASSDASGGSYNEQFFGPGTRLTVL.

CDR3 nucleotides: TGTGCCTGGCTGGGAGCGGGAGCCACAGATACGCAGTATTTT. Its translation: CAWLGAGATDTQYF. The chain uses TRBV30 and TRBJ2-3; 8 nucleotides agree with TRBD2. V gave up 5 bases and J gave up 2 bases; unmatched junction bases: 6. The CDR3 consists of 14 residues. Germline loops: CDR1 GTSNPN, CDR2 SVGIG (reference sequence).

The chain carries TRBV11-3 and TRBJ1-6, with a weak D call TRBD1 (6 bases). Germline V gives CDR1 SGHNT, CDR2 YENEEA. The CDR3 runs 15 residues. Trimming stripped 1 base from V and 7 bases from J, with 11 bases between. CDR3 region: CASSLGQAHNSPLHF. In DNA, the CDR3 is TGTGCCAGCAGCTTAGGACAGGCCCACAATTCACCCCTCCACTTT.

This chain uses TRBV14 with TRBJ2-1; TRBD2 agrees at 9 bases. The CDR3 spans 13 residues. The J segment lost 13 bases and the V segment lost 4 bases, leaving 8 bases of the junction unmatched. The germline V gene encodes CDR1 SGHDN and CDR2 FVKESK. CDR3 nucleotide sequence: TGTGCCAGCAGCCCCGGGACTAGCTCTAAACAGTTCTTC. Its protein product is CASSPGTSSKQFF.

This clone was seen a single time. The CDR3 nucleotides are TGTGCCAGCAGTTGGACAGGGGGCTACACCTTC. Amino acid sequence: CASSWTGGYTF. The rearrangement links TRBV28 to TRBJ1-2; 8 nucleotides line up with TRBD1. CDR1 and CDR2 from the germline V gene are MDHEN and SYDVKM. The CDR3 has 11 amino acids. V was pared by 4 bases and J by 8 bases, with 0 bases of the junction left unmatched.

The chain has TRBV6-4 and TRBJ2-1, with D unresolved. CDR1 MRHNA and CDR2 SNTAGT come from the germline V gene. The CDR3 has 15 amino acids. Trimming cost V 3 bases and J 0 bases, with 9 bases left between them. CDR3 loop: CASSEERSSYNEQFF. CDR3 nucleotide sequence: TGTGCCAGCAGTGAAGAGCGATCCTCCTACAATGAGCAGTTCTTC.

The chain has TRBV4-2 and TRBJ1-4; no reliable D call. This CDR3 is 15 amino acids long. Germline CDR1 reads LGHNA; CDR2 reads YNFKEQ. V was shortened by 2 bases and J by 3 bases, with 10 bases between the two germline ends. The CDR3 DNA is TGTGCCAGCAGCCAACCCGACATGGCTAATGAAAAACTGTTTTTT. Protein: CASSQPDMANEKLFF.

The genes are TRBV9 and TRBJ2-1, with 12 bases lining up with TRBD2. Looked up from germline, CDR1 is SGDLS and CDR2 is YYNGEE. The CDR3 is 15 residues long. With 3 bases clipped from V and 9 bases from J, the junction kept 7 bases outside the gene matches. This CDR3 reads CASSAASGGAFEQFF. In nucleotides, the CDR3 is TGTGCCAGCAGCGCCGCTAGCGGGGGGGCCTTTGAGCAGTTCTTC.

This sequence joins TRBV19 and TRBJ1-5, with TRBD1 identical over 9 bases. Trimming took 7 bases from V and 6 from J; bases not matched to a gene: 4. The CDR3 length is 13 residues. Germline V lookup: CDR1 LNHDA, CDR2 SQIVND (reference sequence). The CDR3 coding sequence is TGTGCCAGTAAAGGGGACAGGGTTCAGCCCCAGCATTTT. Translated: CASKGDRVQPQHF.